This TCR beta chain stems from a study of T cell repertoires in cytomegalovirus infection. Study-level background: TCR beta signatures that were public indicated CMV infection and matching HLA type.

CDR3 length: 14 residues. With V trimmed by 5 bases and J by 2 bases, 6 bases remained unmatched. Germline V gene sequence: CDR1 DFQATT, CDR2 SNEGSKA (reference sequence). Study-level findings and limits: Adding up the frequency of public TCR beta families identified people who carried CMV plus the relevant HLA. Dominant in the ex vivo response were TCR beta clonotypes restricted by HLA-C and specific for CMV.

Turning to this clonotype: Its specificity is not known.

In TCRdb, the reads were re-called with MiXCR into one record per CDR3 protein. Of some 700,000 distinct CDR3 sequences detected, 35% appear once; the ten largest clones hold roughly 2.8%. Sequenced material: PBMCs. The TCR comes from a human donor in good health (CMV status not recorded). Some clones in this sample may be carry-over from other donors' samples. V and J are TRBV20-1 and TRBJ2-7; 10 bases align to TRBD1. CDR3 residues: CSAGGQGSPYEQYF. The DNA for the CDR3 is TGCAGTGCTGGGGGACAGGGGAGCCCCTACGAGCAGTACTTC.